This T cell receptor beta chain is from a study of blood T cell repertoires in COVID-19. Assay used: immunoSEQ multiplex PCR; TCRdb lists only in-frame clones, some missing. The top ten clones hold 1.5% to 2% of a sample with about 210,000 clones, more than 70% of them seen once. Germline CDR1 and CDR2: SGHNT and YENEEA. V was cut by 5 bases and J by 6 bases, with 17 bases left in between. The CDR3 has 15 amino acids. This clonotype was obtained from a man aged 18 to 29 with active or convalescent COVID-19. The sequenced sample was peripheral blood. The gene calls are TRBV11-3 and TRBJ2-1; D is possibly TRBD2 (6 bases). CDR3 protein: CASSRGVGGFNEQFF. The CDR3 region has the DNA TGTGCCAGCAGCCGCGGTGTAGGAGGGTTCAATGAGCAGTTCTTC.